Listed here are 6 T cell receptor beta chains from one sample, sequenced in a study of blood T cell repertoires in COVID-19. The repertoire was sequenced with immunoSEQ multiplex PCR; TCRdb's copy has only in-frame clones and lacks some. Found here are roughly 100,000 clones, about 92% of them singletons; the top ten hold 5.7%. Source material: peripheral blood. These receptors originate from a man in his forties or fifties with active COVID-19.

This chain uses TRBV11-3 with TRBJ2-5; 8 positions agree with TRBD1. This CDR3 region has 15 residues. The V segment lost 3 bases and the J segment 4 bases; nucleotides outside the gene matches: 7. Germline CDR1 is SGHNT and CDR2 is YENEEA. CDR3 sequence reads: CASSLGQGAGETQYF. The CDR3 DNA follows: TGTGCCAGCAGCTTGGGGCAGGGGGCAGGAGAGACCCAGTACTTC.

The chain recombines TRBV7-9 with TRBJ2-7; TRBD2 might be the D (7 bases). CDR3 length: 15 amino acids. The germline V gene encodes CDR1 SEHNR and CDR2 FQNEAQ (reference sequence). The V gene lost 1 base and the J gene lost 0 bases, with 10 bases spanning the gap. The CDR3 here is CASSLGGGGSYEQYF. CDR3 DNA sequence: TGTGCCAGCAGCTTAGGGGGGGGCGGCTCCTACGAGCAGTACTTC.

This chain connects TRBV11-3 to TRBJ2-5, with 14 bases that match TRBD2. Trimming at V came to 4 bases and at J to 2 bases, leaving 6 bases not matched to a gene. Germline V lookup: CDR1 SGHNT, CDR2 YENEEA. The CDR3 extends over 17 amino acids. The DNA of the CDR3 is TGTGCCAGCAGCTCGGGGACTAGCGGGAGACGTCAAGAGACCCAGTACTTC. Translated, it gives CASSSGTSGRRQETQYF.

This chain links TRBV19 with TRBJ1-1; 7 nucleotides match TRBD1. The trim removed 11 bases at V and 4 bases at J, leaving 7 bases unmatched. CDR1 LNHDA and CDR2 SQIVND come from the germline V gene (reference sequence). The CDR3 covers 12 residues. This chain's CDR3 is CAPTGVGTEAFF. Written as DNA, the CDR3 is TGTGCCCCTACAGGGGTCGGCACTGAAGCTTTCTTT.

The rearrangement uses TRBV7-3 and TRBJ2-1, with 11 bases aligning to TRBD2. Germline V gene sequence: CDR1 SGHTA, CDR2 FQGTGA. V shed 1 base, J shed 9 bases, and the junction held 5 bases outside the gene matches. The CDR3 runs 15 residues. DNA of the CDR3: TGTGCCAGCAGCTTAAACCTAGCGGGAGGAGGTGAGCAGTTCTTC. It encodes CASSLNLAGGGEQFF.

The rearrangement links TRBV28 to TRBJ2-1; 7 nucleotides match TRBD1. The CDR3 spans 16 residues. CDR1 MDHEN and CDR2 SYDVKM come from the germline V gene. The V gene end was trimmed by 4 bases and the J gene end by 0 bases; junction bases not matched to a gene: 6. The CDR3 loop is CASSWSYRGSYNEQFF. CDR3 DNA sequence: TGTGCCAGCAGTTGGTCTTACAGGGGCTCCTACAATGAGCAGTTCTTC.